This TCR beta chain originates from a study of blood T cells in healthy people across ages. Every donor provided roughly 10 milliliters of peripheral blood. General study findings and limits: Naive CD4+ cells and diversity were both higher in long-lived donors than in aged donors. As age increased, TCR beta diversity per million T cells fell in a roughly linear fashion.

CDR3 size: 16 residues. The V gene end was trimmed by 0 bases and the J gene end by 2 bases; junction bases not matched to a gene: 5. The V gene's germline CDR1 is SGHRS and CDR2 YFSETQ. Details on this clonotype: The antigen is unknown.

Using a J-beta primer mix together with a sample-barcoded 5' primer, a second PCR was run for about 7 to 12 cycles. TCRdb reanalysed the 5' RACE reads using MiXCR and keeps one entry per CDR3 protein. Of fewer than 1.5 million distinct CDR3 sequences in the sample, roughly 40% are singletons; the top ten hold 6.5% to 10%. V and J are TRBV5-1 and TRBJ2-7; 10 nucleotides match TRBD1. The receptor comes from a woman between 18 and 30 years old in good health. Source material: blood. This chain's CDR3 is CASSLEDRGLPYEQYF. CDR3 in DNA: TGCGCCAGCAGCTTGGAAGACAGGGGGCTACCCTACGAGCAGTACTTC. Combining the CDR3 with reference TRBV5-1 and TRBJ2-7 gives the whole variable domain KAGVTQTPRYLIKTRGQQVTLSCSPISGHRSVSWYQQTPGQGLQFLFEYFSETQRNKGNFPGRFSGRQFSNSRSEMNVSTLELGDSALYLCASSLEDRGLPYEQYFGPGTRLTVT.